The 21 T cell receptor beta chains in this list originate from one sample, sequenced in a study of neurological immune-mediated disorders. TCRdb re-called the 5' RACE reads with MiXCR, one entry per CDR3 protein. This repertoire shows tens of thousands of distinct CDR3 sequences, less than 5.5% found once; its top ten account for roughly 7%. The sample consisted of PBMCs. These receptors were collected from a young man with multiple sclerosis.

This clonotype was detected ten times or more. In nucleotides, the CDR3 is TGCGCCAGCAGCAAAGTGACAGGAGACTCCTACGAGCAGTACTTC. Protein: CASSKVTGDSYEQYF. This rearrangement joins TRBV5-1 to TRBJ2-7, with D possibly TRBD1 on 6 matching bases. The ends were cut back, 4 bases at V and 0 bases at J, with 14 bases in the middle. Germline CDR1 and CDR2: SGHRS and YFSETQ. This CDR3 has 15 residues.

Ten or more counts support this clonotype. The rearrangement joins TRBV7-2 to TRBJ2-1, with 10 bases aligning to TRBD2. Trimming at V came to 0 bases and at J to 0 bases, leaving 14 bases not matched to a gene. CDR1 and CDR2 (germline): SGHTA, FQGNSA. The CDR3 contains 21 residues. CDR3 DNA sequence: TGTGCCAGCAGCTTAGCGCGGGGACAGCTAGCGGGAGAGAGCTCCTACAATGAGCAGTTCTTC. It is translated as CASSLARGQLAGESSYNEQFF.

A few counts support this clonotype. The gene calls are TRBV18 and TRBJ2-3; D is possibly TRBD1 (5 bases). CDR3 length equals 14 residues. Trimming left V 3 bases short and J 2 bases short, with 9 bases between. Germline assignment: CDR1 KGHSH and CDR2 LQKENI. CDR3: CASSPGRPTDTQYF. The CDR3 DNA sequence: TGTGCCAGCTCACCGGGGCGGCCCACAGATACGCAGTATTTT.

This clonotype was detected many times. The chain uses TRBV7-3 and TRBJ1-1, with 7 bases that match TRBD1. CDR1 and CDR2 from the germline V gene are SGHTA and FQGTGA. Trimming at V came to 5 bases and at J to 3 bases, leaving 9 bases not matched to a gene. This CDR3 is 15 amino acids long. The CDR3 nucleotides read TGTGCCAGCAGCCAATTTACCACAGGGGACACTGAAGCTTTCTTT. The encoded protein is CASSQFTTGDTEAFF.

This clonotype was counted many times. The chain joins TRBV5-1 to TRBJ1-1; TRBD1 might be the D (5 bases). Trimming removed 0 bases from V and 8 bases from J, with 11 bases in between. The CDR3 covers 13 residues. Germline values: CDR1 SGHRS, CDR2 YFSETQ. CDR3 sequence reads: CASSLVPEGEAFF. The CDR3, as DNA: TGCGCCAGCAGCTTGGTTCCGGAGGGGGAAGCTTTCTTT.

This clonotype was detected many times. The chain couples TRBV3-1 to TRBJ2-7; unclear D gene. The germline CDR1 and CDR2 sequences are LGHDT and YNNKEL (reference sequence). V lost 2 bases, J lost 3 bases, and 2 bases lay in between. This CDR3 has 11 residues. This CDR3 is CASSQNYEQYF. CDR3 nucleotides: TGTGCCAGCAGCCAAAACTACGAGCAGTACTTC.

This clonotype was seen repeatedly, ten times or more. This chain joins TRBV15 and TRBJ1-5; TRBD1 matches 11 bases. Germline CDR1 LNHNV, CDR2 YYDKDF (reference sequence). The CDR3 covers 14 residues. Trimming took 8 bases from V and 4 from J; bases not matched to a gene: 4. The CDR3 region has the DNA TGTGCCACCGCGGACAGGGGGCGAAATCAGCCCCAGCATTTT. Its translation: CATADRGRNQPQHF. Looking up the rest from reference TRBV15 and TRBJ1-5 gives the full variable domain: DAMVIQNPRYQVTQFGKPVTLSCSQTLNHNVMYWYQQKSSQAPKLLFHYYDKDFNNEADTPDNFQSRRPNTSFCFLDIRSPGLGDTAMYLCATADRGRNQPQHFGDGTRLSIL.

This clonotype was counted ten times or more. V is TRBV27 and J is TRBJ2-7; 10 nucleotides line up with TRBD2. The CDR3 is made up of 13 amino acids. The germline gives CDR1 MNHEY, CDR2 SMNVEV (reference sequence). J was trimmed by 7 bases and V by 6 bases; bases with no gene match: 6. DNA for the CDR3: TGTGCCAGCAGCCCTAGCGGGAGTTGGGAGCAGTACTTC. It codes for CASSPSGSWEQYF.

This clonotype has ten or more counts. The V call is TRBV5-1, the J call TRBJ2-3; 14 bases are shared with TRBD2. The germline V gene has CDR1 SGHRS and CDR2 YFSETQ. This CDR3 spans 17 amino acids. With V trimmed by 5 bases and J by 2 bases, 7 bases remained unmatched. The CDR3 DNA reads TGCGCCAGCAGGGCGGGACTAGCGGGGGCGAACACAGATACGCAGTATTTT. Translation: CASRAGLAGANTDTQYF.

This clonotype has ten or more counts. J is TRBJ2-3 and V is TRBV7-2, with D hard to call. Germline CDR1 is SGHTA and CDR2 is FQGNSA. CDR3 length: 15 amino acids. The germline V and J ends were trimmed by 7 bases and 3 bases, with 17 bases remaining between them. The CDR3 region has the DNA TGTGCCAGCAACTCCGGGCCCTACGCGACAGATACGCAGTATTTT. Protein sequence: CASNSGPYATDTQYF.

In this sample, this clonotype turned up many times. The CDR3 region has the DNA TGTGCCAGCAGCTTAGGAGGGGGTATCACAGATACGCAGTATTTT. Its translation: CASSLGGGITDTQYF. This rearrangement joins TRBV11-2 to TRBJ2-3; D may be TRBD1 (6 bases). Germline lookup yields CDR1 SGHAT and CDR2 FQNNGV. V dropped 1 base and J dropped 2 bases, with 10 bases sitting between them. The CDR3 runs 15 residues.

This clonotype was observed at least ten times. V usage is TRBV20-1 and J usage is TRBJ1-2; D might be TRBD1 (5 bases). This CDR3 is 13 amino acids long. Trimming took off 6 bases at V and 7 bases at J, with 18 bases between the two ends. Germline CDR1 DFQATT, CDR2 SNEGSKA (reference sequence). In DNA form, the CDR3 reads TGCAGTGCCCGGGACCTCACTGGGGGTGGCTACACCTTC. It encodes CSARDLTGGGYTF.

To note about this clonotype: Sequence at one end of the junction differs from germline and may be a read error. The V and J genes are TRBV15 and TRBJ1-5, with unresolved D. There are 12 residues in the CDR3. The germline V gene encodes CDR1 LNHNV and CDR2 YYDKDF (reference sequence). The CDR3 DNA reads TGTTCCACCAGCAGAGACAATCAGCCCCAGAATTTT. Encoded protein: CSTSRDNQPQNF. Drawing the rest from reference TRBV15 and TRBJ1-5, the complete variable domain is DAMVIQNPRYQVTQFGKPVTLSCSQTLNHNVMYWYQQKSSQAPKLLFHYYDKDFNNEADTPDNFQSRRPNTSFCFLDIRSPGLGDTAMYLCSTSRDNQPQNFGDGTRLSIL.

At least ten counts were recorded for this clonotype. The J gene is TRBJ2-5, the V gene TRBV19; 10 nucleotides line up with TRBD2. Germline V gives CDR1 LNHDA, CDR2 SQIVND (reference sequence). V lost 4 bases to trimming and J lost 2 bases; unmatched junction nucleotides: 4. CDR3 length equals 15 residues. The CDR3 here is CASSKKGLAQETQYF. The CDR3 DNA is TGTGCCAGTAGTAAGAAGGGACTAGCGCAAGAGACCCAGTACTTC.

This clonotype occurred many times. This chain uses TRBV6-5 with TRBJ2-1; possibly TRBD1 for D (6 bases). This CDR3 spans 15 amino acids. The germline V gene encodes CDR1 MNHEY and CDR2 SVGAGI. V was cut by 0 bases and J by 2 bases, with 8 bases left in between. This CDR3 is CASSYSQGPYNEQFF. CDR3 bases: TGTGCCAGCAGTTACTCACAGGGCCCCTACAATGAGCAGTTCTTC.

This clonotype was seen repeatedly, ten times or more. The CDR3 spells CASSETSRTSGPYEQYF. CDR3 nucleotides: TGTGCCAGCAGCGAAACTTCTCGGACTAGCGGACCCTACGAGCAGTACTTC. The chain joins TRBV9 to TRBJ2-7; the match to TRBD2 covers 10 bases. The germline CDR1 and CDR2 sequences are SGDLS and YYNGEE. Unmatched junction bases numbered 11, after V lost 3 bases and J lost 2 bases. The CDR3 is 17 residues long.

This clonotype was counted ten times or more. The gene calls are TRBV7-2 and TRBJ2-1, with 7 bases fitting TRBD2. V gave up 8 bases and J gave up 1 base; unmatched junction bases: 5. Germline V CDR1 and CDR2: SGHTA, FQGNSA. This CDR3 has 14 amino acids. The CDR3 coding sequence is TGTGCCAGCGGCGGGACTATTTCCTACAATGAGCAGTTCTTC. Translating it yields CASGGTISYNEQFF.

This clonotype appeared many times. The J gene is TRBJ2-7, the V gene TRBV7-9; 7 nucleotides line up with TRBD2. Unmatched junction bases numbered 7, after V lost 5 bases and J lost 6 bases. This CDR3 is built from 13 residues. CDR1 is SEHNR, CDR2 FQNEAQ, per germline (reference sequence). CDR3 sequence (DNA): TGTGCCAGCAGCACCCTCGGCGGGGGCGAGCAGTACTTC. It encodes CASSTLGGGEQYF.

This clonotype was counted ten times or more. J is TRBJ1-1 and V is TRBV28, with D possibly being TRBD1 (6 bases). The ends were cut back, 5 bases at V and 6 bases at J, with 10 bases in the middle. The CDR3 sequence is 12 residues long. Germline V gives CDR1 MDHEN, CDR2 SYDVKM. CDR3 in DNA: TGTGCCAGCAGTACGGGGGGCGCTGAAGCTTTCTTT. Translated, it gives CASSTGGAEAFF.

This clonotype was seen repeatedly, ten times or more. The gene calls are TRBV5-1 and TRBJ2-4; D is tentatively TRBD1 or TRBD2 (5 bases each). This CDR3 is built from 15 residues. The V gene lost 4 bases and the J gene lost 2 bases, with 13 bases spanning the gap. From germline, CDR1 is SGHRS and CDR2 YFSETQ. Written as DNA, the CDR3 is TGCGCCAGCAGCCGGGCGAGGGGTTCCAAAAACATTCAGTACTTC. It specifies CASSRARGSKNIQYF.

This clonotype was seen repeatedly, ten times or more. This sequence joins TRBV5-1 and TRBJ1-1; D gene unclear. Trimming cost V 0 bases and J 5 bases, with 8 bases left between them. This CDR3 contains 13 residues. From germline, CDR1 is SGHRS and CDR2 YFSETQ. DNA of the CDR3: TGCGCCAGCAGCTTGGAGGGATGGACTGAAGCTTTCTTT. This sequence encodes CASSLEGWTEAFF.